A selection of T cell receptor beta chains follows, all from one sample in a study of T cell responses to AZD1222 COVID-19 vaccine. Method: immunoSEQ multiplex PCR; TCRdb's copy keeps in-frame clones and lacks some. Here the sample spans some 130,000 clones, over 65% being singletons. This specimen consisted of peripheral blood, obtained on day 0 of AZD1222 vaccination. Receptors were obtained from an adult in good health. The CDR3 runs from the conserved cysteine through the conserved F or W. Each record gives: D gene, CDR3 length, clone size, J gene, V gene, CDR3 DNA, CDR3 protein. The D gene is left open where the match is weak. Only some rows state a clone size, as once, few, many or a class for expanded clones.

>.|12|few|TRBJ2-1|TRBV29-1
TGCAGCGGTAAAACGGGGCCGAATGAGCAGTTCTTC
CSGKTGPNEQFF
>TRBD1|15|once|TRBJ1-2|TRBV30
TGTGCCTGGATCAAGGGACAGGGGGAAATCTATGGCTACACCTTC
CAWIKGQGEIYGYTF
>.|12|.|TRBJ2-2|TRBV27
.
CASSFGAGELFF
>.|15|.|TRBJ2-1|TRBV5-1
TGCGCCAGCAGCTTGTCCCCGGAGCTTTACAATGAGCAGTTCTTC
CASSLSPELYNEQFF
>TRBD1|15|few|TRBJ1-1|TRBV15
TGTGCCACCAGCAGGGCCGGGACAGCGGCCACTGAAGCTTTCTTT
CATSRAGTAATEAFF
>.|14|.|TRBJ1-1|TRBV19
TGTGCCAGTAGTATGACTGGGCGGAACACTGAAGCTTTCTTT
CASSMTGRNTEAFF
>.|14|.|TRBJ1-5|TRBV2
TGTGCCAGCAGCGCTGACAGTAGCAATCAGCCCCAGCATTTT
CASSADSSNQPQHF
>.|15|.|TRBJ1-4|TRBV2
TGTGCCAGCAGTGAAGCCTTTGAGCTTGGGGAAAAACTGTTTTTT
CASSEAFELGEKLFF
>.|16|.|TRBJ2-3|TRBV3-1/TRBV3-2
TGTGCCAGCAGCCAAGAGGCACTAGGAAGCACAGATACGCAGTATTTT
CASSQEALGSTDTQYF
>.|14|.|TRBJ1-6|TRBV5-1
TGCGCCAGCAGCCCATACCTACAGAATTCACCCCTCCACTTT
CASSPYLQNSPLHF
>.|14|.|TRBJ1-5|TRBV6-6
TGTGCCAGCAGATGGGGCCTTGGCAATCAGCCCCAGCATTTT
CASRWGLGNQPQHF
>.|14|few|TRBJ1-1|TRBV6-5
TGTGCCACCAAAGGAGAGGCGGTGAACACTGAAGCTTTCTTT
CATKGEAVNTEAFF
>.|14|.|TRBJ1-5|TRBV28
TGTGCCAGCAGTTTAGGGGTTGGCAATCAGCCCCAGCATTTT
CASSLGVGNQPQHF
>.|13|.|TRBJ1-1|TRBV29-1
TGCAGCGTTGAAGGAGGAGGGAACACTGAAGCTTTCTTT
CSVEGGGNTEAFF
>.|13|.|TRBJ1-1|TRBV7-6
TGTGCCAGCAGCCGTGGAAAGAACACTGAAGCTTTCTTT
CASSRGKNTEAFF
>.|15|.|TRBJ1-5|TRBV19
TGTGCCAGTAGTATAGATCGTGGGGGCAATCAGCCCCAGCATTTT
CASSIDRGGNQPQHF
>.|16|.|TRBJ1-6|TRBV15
TGTGCCACCAGCAGAGATGGGGCCAGGGGAGGATCACCCCTCCACTTT
CATSRDGARGGSPLHF
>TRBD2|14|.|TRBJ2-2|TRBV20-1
TGCAGTGCTAGTCTAGCGGGGAACACCGGGGAGCTGTTTTTT
CSASLAGNTGELFF
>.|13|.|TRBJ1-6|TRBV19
TGTGCCAGTAGTATAGAGGGGGGCTCACCCCTCCACTTT
CASSIEGGSPLHF
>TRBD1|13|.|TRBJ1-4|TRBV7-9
TGTGCCAGCAGCTTGGGACAGGGCCCAAAACTGTTTTTT
CASSLGQGPKLFF
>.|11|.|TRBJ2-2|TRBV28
TGTGCCAGCCACTTTAACGGGGAGCTGTTTTTT
CASHFNGELFF
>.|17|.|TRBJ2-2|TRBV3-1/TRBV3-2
TGTGCCAGCAGCCAAGAGCTGGGGAAGCCGATCGCCGGGGAGCTGTTTTTT
CASSQELGKPIAGELFF
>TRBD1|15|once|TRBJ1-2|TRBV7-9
TGTGCCAGCAGCGTTCCGGGACAGGGTGTGTACGGCTACACCTTC
CASSVPGQGVYGYTF
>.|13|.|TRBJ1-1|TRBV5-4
TGTGCCAGCAGCTTCGGTGGACGGGCTGAAGCTTTCTTT
CASSFGGRAEAFF
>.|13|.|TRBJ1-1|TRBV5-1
TGCGCCAGCAGCTTGGGGGCCCAAACTGAAGCTTTCTTT
CASSLGAQTEAFF
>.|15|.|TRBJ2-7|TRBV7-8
TGTGCCAGCAGCTTAGGAGTACAGGGCGGGTACGAGCAGTACTTC
CASSLGVQGGYEQYF
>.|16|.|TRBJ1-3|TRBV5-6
TGTGCCAGCAGCTTCCGGGGGATAGTTTCTGGAAACACCATATATTTT
CASSFRGIVSGNTIYF
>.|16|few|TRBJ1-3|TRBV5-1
TGCGCCAGCAGCTTGGACAGGTTCGCCTCTGGAAACACCATATATTTT
CASSLDRFASGNTIYF
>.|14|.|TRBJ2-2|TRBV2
TGTGCCAGCAGTGACAGGGGGGGCACCGGGGAGCTGTTTTTT
CASSDRGGTGELFF
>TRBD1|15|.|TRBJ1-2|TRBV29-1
TGCAGCGTCTTCGAACAGGGGGCCCGGAACTATGGCTACACCTTC
CSVFEQGARNYGYTF
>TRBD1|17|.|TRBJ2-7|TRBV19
TGTGCCAGTGCCGTCTATCAGGCACAGGGGTCGCGATACGAGCAGTACTTC
CASAVYQAQGSRYEQYF
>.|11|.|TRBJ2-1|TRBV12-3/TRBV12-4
TGTGCCAGCAGCATGACAGCTGAGCAGTTCTTC
CASSMTAEQFF
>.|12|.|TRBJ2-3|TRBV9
TGTGCCAGCAGCCCAATGGGATATACGCAGTATTTT
CASSPMGYTQYF
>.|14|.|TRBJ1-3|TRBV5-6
TGTGCCAGCAGCGTGTGGGGATCCGGAAACACCATATATTTT
CASSVWGSGNTIYF
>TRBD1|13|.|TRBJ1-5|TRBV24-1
TGTGCCACCAGTGGACAGGGAGGTCAGCCCCAGCATTTT
CATSGQGGQPQHF
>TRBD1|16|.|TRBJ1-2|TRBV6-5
TGTGCCAGCAGTTACTCTCGGACAGGGAGGTCGAATGGCTACACCTTC
CASSYSRTGRSNGYTF
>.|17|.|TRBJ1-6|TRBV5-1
TGCGCCAGCAGCTTGGGACGCCGTACGGACCGAGATTCACCCCTCCACTTT
CASSLGRRTDRDSPLHF
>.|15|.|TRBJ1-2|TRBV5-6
TGTGCCAGCAACCCTGCCCGGGGGTGGGACTATGGCTACACCTTC
CASNPARGWDYGYTF
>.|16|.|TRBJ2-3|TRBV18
TGTGCCAGCTCACCCCTTCCCGATGTAGTGGCAGATACGCAGTATTTT
CASSPLPDVVADTQYF
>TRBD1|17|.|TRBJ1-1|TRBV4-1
TGCGCCAGCAGCCACCCATCCGGACAGGCGATGAACACTGAAGCTTTCTTT
CASSHPSGQAMNTEAFF
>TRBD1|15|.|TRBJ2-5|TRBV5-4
TGTGCCAGCAGCACAAGGACAGGGACCTCAGGGACCCAGTACTTC
CASSTRTGTSGTQYF
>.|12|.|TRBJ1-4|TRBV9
TGTGCCAGCAGCCCTTTAGGGGAAAAACTGTTTTTT
CASSPLGEKLFF
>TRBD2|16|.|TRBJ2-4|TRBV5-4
TGTGCCAGCAACGACGGGGGGGCCGGTTCCAAAAACATTCAGTACTTC
CASNDGGAGSKNIQYF
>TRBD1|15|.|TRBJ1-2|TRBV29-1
TGCAGCGTTGAAAGTGGGACAGGGATCTACTATGGCTACACCTTC
CSVESGTGIYYGYTF
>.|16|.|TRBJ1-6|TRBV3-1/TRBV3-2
TGTGCCAGCAGCCAAGAGGGTTCTTACTTGAATTCACCCCTCCACTTT
CASSQEGSYLNSPLHF
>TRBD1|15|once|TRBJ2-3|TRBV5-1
TGCGCCAGCAGCTCTACGGGACAGCGCACAGATACGCAGTATTTT
CASSSTGQRTDTQYF
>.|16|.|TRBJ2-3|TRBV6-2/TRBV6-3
TGTGCCAGCAGCCCTAGGGGCTCCCAGGATGGGGATACGCAGTATTTT
CASSPRGSQDGDTQYF
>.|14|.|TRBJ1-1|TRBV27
TGTGCCAGCAGTACCATGACGGGGGTGGATGAAGCTTTCTTT
CASSTMTGVDEAFF
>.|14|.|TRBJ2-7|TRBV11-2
TGTGCCAGCAGCTTAGTGACCCAAAGCTCCGAGCAGTACTTC
CASSLVTQSSEQYF
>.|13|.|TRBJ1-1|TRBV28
TGTGCCAGCAGTGATAGAATGAACACTGAAGCTTTCTTT
CASSDRMNTEAFF
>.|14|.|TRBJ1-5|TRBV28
TGTGCCAGCAGCAAAGACGGTAGCAATCAGCCCCAGCATTTT
CASSKDGSNQPQHF
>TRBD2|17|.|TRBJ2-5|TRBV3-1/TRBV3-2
TGTGCCAGCGGGCGCGCTCCGGGGACTAGCGGGGGACAGACCCAGTACTTC
CASGRAPGTSGGQTQYF
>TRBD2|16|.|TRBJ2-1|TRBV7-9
TGTGCCAGCAGCTTACTTCTAGCGGGGGCCAACAATGAGCAGTTCTTC
CASSLLLAGANNEQFF
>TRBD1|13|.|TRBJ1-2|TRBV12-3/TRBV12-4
TGTGCCAGCAGGATGGGACAGAACTATGGCTACACCTTC
CASRMGQNYGYTF